One and the same sample provided the 27 T cell receptor beta chains below, sequenced in a study of cytomegalovirus exposure and HLA in healthy donors. The PCR made use of 60 Vbeta and 13 Jbeta primers. Produced via immunoSEQ multiplex PCR; TCRdb's table is partial and in-frame only. This table has 120,000 or so clones, 65% to 80% appearing once. Material for sequencing was PBMCs. The receptor source for this set is a human donor in good health.

In DNA, the CDR3 is TGCGCCAGCAGCCTTCAGCCCGCGGGCACCGGGGAGCTGTTTTTT. Translated: CASSLQPAGTGELFF. The chain recombines TRBV5-1 with TRBJ2-2; tentatively, D is TRBD2 (5 bases). The V gene lost 4 bases and the J gene lost 4 bases, with 14 bases spanning the gap. The CDR3 contains 15 residues. Germline V lookup: CDR1 SGHRS, CDR2 YFSETQ.

This clone has just one count. The chain has TRBV5-4 and TRBJ1-2; a weak D match, TRBD1 (5 bases). V lost 5 bases and J lost 3, with 11 bases in between. The length of the CDR3 is 13 residues. CDR1 SGHNT and CDR2 YYREEE come from the germline V gene (reference sequence). The CDR3 spells CASRQGGDYGYTF. In DNA, the CDR3 is TGTGCCAGCAGGCAGGGTGGGGACTATGGCTACACCTTC.

The rearrangement links TRBV2 to TRBJ1-1; possible D gene TRBD1, 6 bases. V was trimmed by 2 bases and J by 5 bases, leaving 21 bases between them. The CDR3 consists of 17 residues. Per the germline V gene, CDR1 is SNHLY and CDR2 is FYNNEI. CDR3 in amino acids: CASSEIGVGGARTEAFF. The CDR3 DNA follows: TGTGCCAGCAGTGAAATCGGAGTGGGGGGGGCGCGAACTGAAGCTTTCTTT.

The chain combines TRBV7-9 with TRBJ2-3; no definite D call. V was cut by 3 bases and J by 4 bases, with 11 bases left in between. Germline CDR1 is SEHNR and CDR2 is FQNEAQ (reference sequence). The CDR3 sequence is 14 residues long. Written as DNA, the CDR3 is TGTGCCAGCAGCTTGTTAGTAATAGCAGATACGCAGTATTTT. Translating it yields CASSLLVIADTQYF.

The CDR3 DNA reads as TGTGCCAGCAGCGCGGACACTACTCTCTCTGGGGCCAACGTCCTGACTTTC. Translation: CASSADTTLSGANVLTF. This chain connects TRBV9 to TRBJ2-6, with D perhaps matching TRBD1 (5 bases). The CDR3 covers 17 residues. Per germline, CDR1 SGDLS and CDR2 YYNGEE. Trimming pared 3 bases from V and 0 bases from J, leaving 13 bases between.

V and J are TRBV11-2 and TRBJ1-2; TRBD1 might be the D (6 bases). CDR1 SGHAT and CDR2 FQNNGV come from the germline V gene. This CDR3 has 13 amino acids. V was cut by 5 bases and J by 7 bases, with 14 bases left in between. The CDR3, as DNA: TGTGCCAGCAGCGCAGACAGGACGCGTGGCTACACCTTC. Encoded protein: CASSADRTRGYTF.

The V call is TRBV19, the J call TRBJ1-5; D is uncertain. This CDR3 region has 14 residues. Trimming took off 3 bases at V and 4 bases at J, with 10 bases between the two ends. Germline values: CDR1 LNHDA, CDR2 SQIVND (reference sequence). The CDR3 region is CASSMSGRNQPQHF. The CDR3 region has the DNA TGTGCCAGTAGTATGTCGGGTCGAAATCAGCCCCAGCATTTT. The whole variable domain, filled in from reference TRBV19 and TRBJ1-5, reads DGGITQSPKYLFRKEGQNVTLSCEQNLNHDAMYWYRQDPGQGLRLIYYSQIVNDFQKGDIAEGYSVSREKKESFPLTVTSAQKNPTAFYLCASSMSGRNQPQHFGDGTRLSIL.

This clone was seen once. The V and J genes are TRBV2 and TRBJ2-7; D not certain. Germline V gene data show CDR1 as SNHLY and CDR2 as FYNNEI. The length of the CDR3 is 13 residues. The V end was cut by 3 bases, the J end by 3 bases, with 9 bases between. CDR3 in DNA: TGTGCCAGCAGTGATCACAGATACTACGAGCAGTACTTC. Amino acid sequence: CASSDHRYYEQYF.

V usage is TRBV5-1 and J usage is TRBJ2-1; maybe TRBD1 (5 bases). Between the trimmed V and J ends, which lost 8 bases and 10 bases, there was a span of 13 bases. Germline V lookup: CDR1 SGHRS, CDR2 YFSETQ. This CDR3 has 11 amino acids. As DNA, the CDR3 is TGCGCCAGAGAAGGGGTTTACGAGCAGTTCTTC. Translation: CAREGVYEQFF.

V usage is TRBV5-1 and J usage is TRBJ1-2; no definite D call. V lost 0 bases and J lost 7, with 10 bases in between. CDR1 SGHRS and CDR2 YFSETQ come from the germline V gene. This CDR3 is 13 amino acids long. The CDR3 DNA reads TGCGCCAGCAGCTTGGATAAGCCCGGTGGCTACACCTTC. Translation: CASSLDKPGGYTF.

The rearrangement uses TRBV4-1 and TRBJ1-2; a weak D match, TRBD1 (5 bases). V lost 0 bases, J lost 2 bases, and 10 bases lay in between. CDR3 size: 15 residues. The V gene's germline CDR1 is MGHRA and CDR2 YSYEKL. For the CDR3, the DNA is TGCGCCAGCAGCCAAGATAGACAGTTCAACTATGGCTACACCTTC. This sequence encodes CASSQDRQFNYGYTF.

The chain uses TRBV29-1 and TRBJ2-7; 9 nucleotides match TRBD2. This CDR3 is 12 amino acids long. Germline V gene data show CDR1 as SQVTM and CDR2 as ANQGSEA. The V and J ends lost 5 bases and 6 bases, in that order; junction bases with no gene match: 5. The CDR3, as DNA: TGCAGCGTTAATAGCGGGAGATCCGAGCAGTACTTC. Translation: CSVNSGRSEQYF.

This clone was seen only once. J is TRBJ2-1 and V is TRBV7-2; D call uncertain. This CDR3 has 15 residues. CDR1 is SGHTA and CDR2 is FQGNSA in the germline V gene. The ends were cut back, 1 base at V and 0 bases at J, with 7 bases in the middle. CDR3 bases: TGTGCCAGCAGCTTAGACTCAAGCTCCTACAATGAGCAGTTCTTC. It translates to CASSLDSSSYNEQFF.

The chain has TRBV18 and TRBJ2-7; 11 bases agree with TRBD1. Unmatched junction bases numbered 5, after V lost 3 bases and J lost 4 bases. The CDR3 has 15 amino acids. The V gene's germline CDR1 is KGHSH and CDR2 LQKENI. The CDR3 protein is CASSPTGTGGYEQYF. Here the CDR3 DNA reads TGTGCCAGCTCACCGACCGGGACAGGGGGTTACGAGCAGTACTTC.

The J gene is TRBJ2-7, the V gene TRBV18; 10 bases match TRBD1. This CDR3 has 15 amino acids. Per germline, CDR1 KGHSH and CDR2 LQKENI. Trimming at V came to 6 bases and at J to 3 bases, leaving 8 bases not matched to a gene. The CDR3 region is CASSVGQGEIYEQYF. CDR3 coding DNA: TGTGCCAGCTCTGTCGGACAGGGGGAAATCTACGAGCAGTACTTC.

The J gene is TRBJ2-2, the V gene TRBV11-2, with D unclear. CDR3 length: 13 residues. Trimming left V 5 bases short and J 6 bases short, with 10 bases between. Germline CDR1 and CDR2: SGHAT and FQNNGV. The CDR3 nucleotides are TGTGCCAGCAGCCAGATCCCCGCCGGGGAGCTGTTTTTT. Translation: CASSQIPAGELFF.

This chain joins TRBV11-3 and TRBJ2-1; 7 bases fit TRBD2. Germline V CDR1 and CDR2: SGHNT, YENEEA. V lost 1 base to trimming and J lost 3 bases; unmatched junction nucleotides: 0. There are 14 residues in the CDR3. The CDR3 coding sequence is TGTGCCAGCAGCTTAGGGGGGGGCTACAATGAGCAGTTCTTC. Translation gives CASSLGGGYNEQFF.

V and J are TRBV28 and TRBJ2-7; weak D call: TRBD1 (6 bases). The CDR3 is 12 residues long. Germline values: CDR1 MDHEN, CDR2 SYDVKM. Deletions cut 6 bases from V and 6 bases from J, with 12 bases between. For the CDR3, the DNA is TGTGCCAGCAGACCAGGGGTCCTCGAGCAGTACTTC. Protein sequence: CASRPGVLEQYF.

This sequence joins TRBV20-1 and TRBJ2-7; TRBD2 matches at 11 bases. Looked up from germline, CDR1 is DFQATT and CDR2 is SNEGSKA (reference sequence). V was pared by 4 bases and J by 12 bases, with 5 bases of the junction left unmatched. The CDR3 covers 11 residues. The CDR3 coding sequence is TGCAGTGCTAAACTAGCGGGAGTTATGTACTTC. Its protein product is CSAKLAGVMYF.

J is TRBJ2-4 and V is TRBV10-3; D is unresolved. Trimming removed 3 bases at V and 5 bases at J, with 5 bases between. Germline V gene data show CDR1 as ENHRY and CDR2 as SYGVKD. The CDR3 is 12 residues long. CDR3 nucleotide sequence: TGTGCCATCAGTGAAAGAGAAAACATTCAGTACTTC. This encodes CAISERENIQYF.

V usage is TRBV28 and J usage is TRBJ1-5; perhaps TRBD1 as D (6 bases). Trimming shortened V by 5 bases and J by 2 bases, and 16 bases separated the two germline ends. Germline CDR1 and CDR2: MDHEN and SYDVKM. The CDR3 extends over 16 amino acids. For the CDR3, the DNA is TGTGCCAGCAGTCCCGGCGGGGGGGCTGGCAATCAGCCCCAGCATTTT. Protein product: CASSPGGGAGNQPQHF. Full variable domain (missing parts from reference TRBV28 and TRBJ1-5): DVKVTQSSRYLVKRTGEKVFLECVQDMDHENMFWYRQDPGLGLRLIYFSYDVKMKEKGDIPEGYSVSREKKERFSLILESASTNQTSMYLCASSPGGGAGNQPQHFGDGTRLSIL.

The rearrangement links TRBV16 to TRBJ2-2, with 10 nucleotides matching TRBD1. Trimming cost V 1 base and J 4 bases; bases outside gene matches: 9. The CDR3 is made up of 18 amino acids. Per germline, CDR1 KGHSY and CDR2 FQNENV. CDR3 nucleotide sequence: TGTGCCAGCAGCCAATACCCTCGACAGGGGGCTGGCACCGGGGAGCTGTTTTTT. Translation: CASSQYPRQGAGTGELFF.

The genes are TRBV5-8 and TRBJ2-1; D is possibly TRBD2 (6 bases). There are 17 residues in the CDR3. Germline V CDR1 and CDR2: SGHTS, YDEGEE. Trimming stripped 0 bases from V and 1 base from J, with 14 bases between. The CDR3 here is CASSLAGDSQSYNEQFF. The DNA of the CDR3 is TGTGCCAGCAGCTTGGCCGGGGACTCCCAATCCTACAATGAGCAGTTCTTC. The full variable domain, its missing parts supplied by reference TRBV5-8 and TRBJ2-1, is EAGVTQSPTHLIKTRGQQATLRCSPISGHTSVYWYQQALGLGLQFLLWYDEGEERNRGNFPPRFSGRQFPNYSSELNVNALELEDSALYLCASSLAGDSQSYNEQFFGPGTRLTVL.

The chain recombines TRBV30 with TRBJ2-7, with TRBD1 identical over 10 bases. Per germline, CDR1 GTSNPN and CDR2 SVGIG (reference sequence). V lost 5 bases and J lost 0; bases outside the gene matches: 16. The CDR3 covers 18 residues. The CDR3 bases are TGTGCCTGGGGCCGAGGTAAAATGGGACAGGGGATCTCCTACGAGCAGTACTTC. As protein: CAWGRGKMGQGISYEQYF.

This chain links TRBV11-2 with TRBJ1-1; TRBD1 aligns across 8 bases. The CDR3 is 16 amino acids. The V gene end was trimmed by 0 bases and the J gene end by 1 base; junction bases not matched to a gene: 4. The germline CDR1 and CDR2 sequences are SGHAT and FQNNGV. In nucleotides, the CDR3 is TGTGCCAGCAGCTTAGATGAGGGACAGGCGAACACTGAAGCTTTCTTT. Its translation is CASSLDEGQANTEAFF.

This clone was counted between two and nine times. This sequence joins TRBV4-1 and TRBJ2-5, with unresolved D. The germline V and J ends were trimmed by 8 bases and 0 bases, with 10 bases remaining between them. Germline loops: CDR1 MGHRA, CDR2 YSYEKL. The CDR3 spans 13 residues. The CDR3 here is CASSRPNQETQYF. The CDR3 DNA sequence: TGCGCCAGCTCGAGGCCCAACCAAGAGACCCAGTACTTC.

This sequence joins TRBV5-5 and TRBJ1-1; 8 bases align to TRBD1. The germline gives CDR1 SGHKS, CDR2 YYEKEE (reference sequence). The junction had 6 bases not matched to a gene; V was cut back by 0 bases and J by 5 bases. CDR3 length: 15 residues. The CDR3 region is CASSLGGTGRTEAFF. CDR3 DNA: TGTGCCAGCAGCTTGGGAGGGACAGGCCGAACTGAAGCTTTCTTT.